A single sample is the source of the 18 T cell receptor beta chains below, sequenced in a study of T cell responses to AZD1222 COVID-19 vaccine. The method was immunoSEQ multiplex PCR; TCRdb's version includes in-frame clones alone and lacks a portion of them. The sample lists about 150,000 clones, 90% occurring once. Sequencing was performed on peripheral blood, taken on day 0 of AZD1222 vaccination. These receptors all stem from an adult in good health.

The V gene is TRBV6-5, the J gene TRBJ1-5; a possible D gene is TRBD1 (6 bases). Germline V gene lookup returns CDR1 MNHEY and CDR2 SVGAGI. This CDR3 is built from 14 residues. The V and J ends lost 7 bases and 2 bases respectively, with 12 bases between them. The CDR3 is CASIRQAGNQPQHF. The CDR3 DNA reads TGTGCCAGCATACGACAGGCCGGCAATCAGCCCCAGCATTTT.

This chain links TRBV18 with TRBJ2-1; D is uncertain. The CDR3 consists of 13 residues. Trimming took off 0 bases at V and 9 bases at J, with 9 bases between the two ends. The germline V gene has CDR1 KGHSH and CDR2 LQKENI. The CDR3 is CASSPPTRAEQFF. CDR3 nucleotide sequence: TGTGCCAGCTCACCACCAACCCGGGCTGAGCAGTTCTTC.

The rearrangement joins TRBV27 to TRBJ2-1; TRBD2 matches at 10 bases. This CDR3 is 15 amino acids long. J was trimmed by 7 bases and V by 2 bases; bases with no gene match: 5. CDR1 is MNHEY and CDR2 is SMNVEV in the germline V gene (reference sequence). CDR3 coding DNA: TGTGCCAGCAGTTTAGGGAGCGGGAGGGCAAATGAGCAGTTCTTC. Translated, it gives CASSLGSGRANEQFF.

CDR3 amino acids: CASSLVGTPSTDTQYF. The DNA of the CDR3 is TGTGCCAGCAGCTTAGTTGGGACTCCTAGCACAGATACGCAGTATTTT. The chain has TRBV7-6 and TRBJ2-3; TRBD2 is a possible D gene (6 bases). The V and J ends lost 1 base and 0 bases respectively, with 11 bases between them. This CDR3 is 16 amino acids long. Germline V gene data show CDR1 as SGHVS and CDR2 as FNYEAQ.

This clone was found once. V is TRBV5-1 and J is TRBJ2-7; D is possibly TRBD1 (5 bases). The CDR3 totals 14 residues. The germline CDR1 and CDR2 sequences are SGHRS and YFSETQ. Trimming removed 4 bases from V and 2 bases from J, with 13 bases in between. This CDR3 is CASSKQGNPYEQYF. CDR3 DNA: TGCGCCAGCAGCAAGCAGGGTAATCCCTACGAGCAGTACTTC.

This chain's CDR3 is CASSWGVGGPFEAFF. In DNA form, the CDR3 reads TGTGCCAGCAGCTGGGGAGTTGGGGGGCCATTTGAAGCTTTCTTT. This sequence joins TRBV5-4 and TRBJ1-1; tentative D call: TRBD1 (6 bases). Germline-derived CDR1 and CDR2 are SGHNT and YYREEE (reference sequence). The CDR3 has 15 amino acids. V lost 3 bases and J lost 7, with 19 bases in between. The full variable domain, rest sourced from reference TRBV5-4 and TRBJ1-1, is ETGVTQSPTHLIKTRGQQVTLRCSSQSGHNTVSWYQQALGQGPQFIFQYYREEENGRGNFPPRFSGLQFPNYSSELNVNALELDDSALYLCASSWGVGGPFEAFFGQGTRLTVV.

This clone appeared a single time. J is TRBJ2-1 and V is TRBV5-1, with 7 bases identical to TRBD2. The length of the CDR3 is 17 residues. The germline gives CDR1 SGHRS, CDR2 YFSETQ. J gave up 2 bases and V 1 base, and 9 bases lay outside the gene matches. CDR3 sequence reads: CASSLKLARRPYNEQFF. The CDR3 DNA follows: TGCGCCAGCAGCTTGAAACTAGCGCGCCGACCCTACAATGAGCAGTTCTTC. The complete variable domain, with remaining parts taken from reference TRBV5-1 and TRBJ2-1, reads KAGVTQTPRYLIKTRGQQVTLSCSPISGHRSVSWYQQTPGQGLQFLFEYFSETQRNKGNFPGRFSGRQFSNSRSEMNVSTLELGDSALYLCASSLKLARRPYNEQFFGPGTRLTVL.

The count of this clone is one. The chain combines TRBV5-6 with TRBJ1-2; D not resolved. This CDR3 has 12 residues. Looked up from germline, CDR1 is SGHDT and CDR2 is YYEEEE. The ends were cut back, 0 bases at V and 7 bases at J, with 7 bases in the middle. CDR3 in amino acids: CASSLAAGGYTF. The CDR3 coding sequence is TGTGCCAGCAGCTTGGCGGCGGGTGGCTACACCTTC.

The chain uses TRBV28 and TRBJ2-2, with 7 positions matching TRBD1. CDR3 length: 16 residues. V shed 4 bases and J 2 bases; nucleotides not matched to a gene: 7. The germline gives CDR1 MDHEN, CDR2 SYDVKM. CDR3 sequence reads: CASSSGTAFNTGELFF. The CDR3 bases are TGTGCCAGCAGTTCGGGGACAGCTTTCAACACCGGGGAGCTGTTTTTT.

This clone appeared a few times. The CDR3: CASSLGSNTEAFF. The CDR3 DNA follows: TGTGCCAGCAGCTTAGGCTCGAACACTGAAGCTTTCTTT. The chain combines TRBV5-6 with TRBJ1-1; D gene ambiguous. Per germline, CDR1 SGHDT and CDR2 YYEEEE. Between the trimmed V and J ends, which lost 2 bases and 1 base, there was a span of 6 bases. This CDR3 has 13 amino acids.

The V gene is TRBV5-4, the J gene TRBJ2-1, with TRBD2 matching over 8 bases. The CDR3 has 16 amino acids. Trimming cost V 5 bases and J 3 bases; bases outside gene matches: 10. The germline V gene encodes CDR1 SGHNT and CDR2 YYREEE (reference sequence). CDR3 DNA sequence: TGTGCCAGCAGTCCAAGAACTAGCGGCTACTACAATGAGCAGTTCTTC. It translates to CASSPRTSGYYNEQFF.

V is TRBV7-2 and J is TRBJ1-6, with 8 nucleotides matching TRBD1. The CDR3 sequence is 14 residues long. The junction had 5 bases not matched to a gene; V was cut back by 5 bases and J by 8 bases. The germline V gene encodes CDR1 SGHTA and CDR2 FQGNSA. The DNA for the CDR3 is TGTGCCAGCAGCCACGGACAGGGCCATTCACCCCTCCACTTT. It encodes CASSHGQGHSPLHF.

The CDR3 region is CASSLIGTDTQYF. As DNA, the CDR3 is TGTGCCAGCAGCTTGATAGGTACAGATACGCAGTATTTT. The gene calls are TRBV7-9 and TRBJ2-3; D is uncertain. Germline V gene lookup returns CDR1 SEHNR and CDR2 FQNEAQ (reference sequence). CDR3 length: 13 residues. With 3 bases removed from V and 3 bases from J, the gap between germline ends came to 7 bases.

The chain joins TRBV9 to TRBJ2-5, with 7 bases that match TRBD2. The CDR3 has 15 amino acids. From germline, CDR1 is SGDLS and CDR2 YYNGEE. V was pared by 3 bases and J by 6 bases, with 11 bases of the junction left unmatched. CDR3 nucleotides: TGTGCCAGCAGCGCGGACCCGCGGGGGAAGCAGACCCAGTACTTC. It specifies CASSADPRGKQTQYF.

The chain combines TRBV28 with TRBJ2-6; D may be TRBD1 (6 bases). This CDR3 contains 16 residues. V gave up 6 bases and J gave up 0 bases, with 12 bases separating them. Germline V gene data show CDR1 as MDHEN and CDR2 as SYDVKM. The CDR3 region has the DNA TGTGCCAGCAGCCTTTTACAGGGCTCTGGGGCCAACGTCCTGACTTTC. Protein sequence: CASSLLQGSGANVLTF.

The J gene is TRBJ2-5, the V gene TRBV5-1, with D hard to call. The CDR3 covers 13 residues. From germline, CDR1 is SGHRS and CDR2 YFSETQ. V lost 4 bases and J lost 1, with 8 bases in between. The CDR3 loop is CASSLSSQETQYF. The CDR3 coding sequence is TGCGCCAGCAGCCTGTCCTCCCAAGAGACCCAGTACTTC.

V is TRBV12-2 and J is TRBJ1-5. TRBV12-2 is a known pseudogene. This CDR3 region has 16 residues. Here the CDR3 DNA reads TGTGCAAGTCGCTTAGGGCGGGACAGCGGGGATCAGCCCCAGCATTTT. It translates to CASRLGRDSGDQPQHF.

The V and J genes are TRBV19 and TRBJ1-5; 9 nucleotides line up with TRBD1. The germline V gene encodes CDR1 LNHDA and CDR2 SQIVND (reference sequence). This CDR3 region has 18 residues. With 0 bases clipped from V and 4 bases from J, the junction kept 10 bases outside the gene matches. For the CDR3, the DNA is TGTGCCAGTAGTATAGATGGTCCCCCCGGGACAGGGAATCAGCCCCAGCATTTT. This codes for CASSIDGPPGTGNQPQHF.